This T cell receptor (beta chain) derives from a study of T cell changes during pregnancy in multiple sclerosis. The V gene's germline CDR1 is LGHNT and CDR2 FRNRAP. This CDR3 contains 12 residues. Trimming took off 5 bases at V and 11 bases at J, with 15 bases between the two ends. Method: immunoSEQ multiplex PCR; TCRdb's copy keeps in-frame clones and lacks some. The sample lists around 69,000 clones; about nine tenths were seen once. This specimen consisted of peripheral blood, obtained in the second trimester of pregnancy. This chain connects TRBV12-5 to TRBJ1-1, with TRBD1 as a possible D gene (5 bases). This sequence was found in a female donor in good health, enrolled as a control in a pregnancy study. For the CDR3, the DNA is TGTGCTAGTGGTCTGACCCAGGGTAAGGCTTTCTTT. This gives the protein CASGLTQGKAFF. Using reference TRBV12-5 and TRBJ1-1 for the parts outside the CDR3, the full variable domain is DARVTQTPRHKVTEMGQEVTMRCQPILGHNTVFWYRQTMMQGLELLAYFRNRAPLDDSGMPKDRFSAEMPDATLATLKIQPSEPRDSAVYFCASGLTQGKAFFGQGTRLTVV.